Each of the 11 T cell receptor beta chains below was sequenced from the same sample in a study of T cells in Graves' hyperthyroidism and ophthalmopathy. The CDR3 regions of TCR beta were amplified from RNA transcripts. TCR CDR3 regions were first amplified by RT-PCR with HTBI primers. MiXCR, applied by TCRdb to the multiplex PCR reads, yields one record per CDR3 protein. Counted here are almost 500,000 distinct CDR3 sequences, approximately 23% occurring once; the ten biggest clones make up under 55%. Sequenced material: blood. These receptors were collected from a woman aged 70-85 years with Graves' ophthalmopathy.

The rearrangement links TRBV18 to TRBJ1-1, with TRBD1 as a possible D gene (6 bases). Germline V gene lookup returns CDR1 KGHSH and CDR2 LQKENI. This CDR3 has 15 residues. V gave up 3 bases and J gave up 4 bases, with 15 bases separating them. In nucleotides, the CDR3 is TGTGCCAGCTCACCCCCTACAGGGTCAGGCACTGAAGCTTTCTTT. Residues: CASSPPTGSGTEAFF.

This clonotype showed up just a few times. The CDR3 sequence is CASSWSTGPNTEAFF. The DNA for the CDR3 is TGTGCCAGCAGTTGGTCGACAGGCCCCAACACTGAAGCTTTCTTT. The V gene is TRBV7-8, the J gene TRBJ1-1, with D perhaps matching TRBD1 (6 bases). This CDR3 is 15 amino acids long. Germline CDR1 SGHVS, CDR2 FQNEAQ. V gave up 6 bases and J gave up 2 bases, with 16 bases separating them.

The chain employs TRBV30 and TRBJ1-1; the match to TRBD1 covers 7 bases. This CDR3 contains 13 residues. J gave up 1 base and V 5 bases, and 4 bases lay outside the gene matches. Germline values: CDR1 GTSNPN, CDR2 SVGIG (reference sequence). CDR3 loop: CAWWDSQNTEAFF. In DNA, the CDR3 is TGTGCCTGGTGGGACAGCCAGAACACTGAAGCTTTCTTT.

This clonotype has only a few counts. A read error may produce the germline difference seen at one junction end. The gene calls are TRBV11-2 and TRBJ2-1; TRBD2 might be the D (7 bases). The V gene's germline CDR1 is SGHAT and CDR2 FQNNGV. The CDR3 is 12 residues long. The CDR3 nucleotides are TGTGCCAGCAGCTTAGTCCCGGGGGGCGCGGTCTTC. Its protein is CASSLVPGGAVF.

The chain combines TRBV7-2 with TRBJ2-7, with 13 bases matching TRBD2. V shed 5 bases and J 6 bases; nucleotides not matched to a gene: 4. The CDR3 length is 14 residues. Germline CDR1 reads SGHTA; CDR2 reads FQGNSA. The CDR3 is CASSILAGGSEQYF. CDR3 nucleotide sequence: TGTGCCAGCAGCATACTAGCGGGAGGGAGCGAGCAGTACTTC.

This clonotype showed up many times. The chain couples TRBV28 to TRBJ2-1; D is possibly TRBD2 (5 bases). Germline V gene data show CDR1 as MDHEN and CDR2 as SYDVKM. CDR3 size: 15 residues. Trimming pared 7 bases from V and 7 bases from J, leaving 20 bases between. CDR3 sequence (DNA): TGTGCCAGCACTAGACTCAAGCAAGGGAGAAATGAGCAGTTCTTC. It encodes CASTRLKQGRNEQFF.

As to this clonotype: Its ends do not fully match the called genes, so a read error is possible. The chain links TRBV3-1 to TRBJ1-1, with D possibly being TRBD1 (5 bases). The CDR3 sequence is 17 residues long. Germline loops: CDR1 LGHDT, CDR2 YNNKEL (reference sequence). The CDR3 sequence is CASSQVLMRGVNAEAFF. In nucleotides, the CDR3 is TGTGCCAGCAGCCAAGTTTTAATGCGAGGGGTGAACGCTGAAGCTTTCTTT.

A note on this clonotype: One end of the junction does not line up with germline, which may come from a read error. The CDR3 DNA reads as TGTGCCAGCAGCGTAGCGGGGGATGGCTATACCTTC. Residues: CASSVAGDGYTF. The V and J genes are TRBV9 and TRBJ1-2, with a possible D match to TRBD1 (5 bases). Per the germline V gene, CDR1 is SGDLS and CDR2 is YYNGEE. This CDR3 spans 12 amino acids.

This clonotype occurred a few times. The chain couples TRBV19 to TRBJ1-1; D is unclear. There are 12 residues in the CDR3. Germline values: CDR1 LNHDA, CDR2 SQIVND (reference sequence). V was clipped by 9 bases and J by 5 bases, with 13 bases between them. The CDR3 DNA reads TGTGCCAGCCTACGAGGGTGGACTGAAGCTTTCTTT. Encoded protein: CASLRGWTEAFF.

This clonotype turned up a few times. This chain connects TRBV5-1 to TRBJ2-7, with D possibly matching TRBD1 (6 bases). This CDR3 is built from 10 residues. Germline values: CDR1 SGHRS, CDR2 YFSETQ. The DNA of the CDR3 is TGCGCGAGAGGGGGCTACGAGCAGTACTTC. As protein: CARGGYEQYF.

The chain is built from TRBV5-1 and TRBJ2-7; 8 nucleotides align to TRBD2. V was pared by 5 bases and J by 4 bases, with 8 bases of the junction left unmatched. Germline V gives CDR1 SGHRS, CDR2 YFSETQ. The CDR3 totals 14 residues. This CDR3 reads CASSRGGAEYEQYF. CDR3 coding DNA: TGCGCCAGCAGTCGGGGGGGGGCAGAGTACGAGCAGTACTTC.